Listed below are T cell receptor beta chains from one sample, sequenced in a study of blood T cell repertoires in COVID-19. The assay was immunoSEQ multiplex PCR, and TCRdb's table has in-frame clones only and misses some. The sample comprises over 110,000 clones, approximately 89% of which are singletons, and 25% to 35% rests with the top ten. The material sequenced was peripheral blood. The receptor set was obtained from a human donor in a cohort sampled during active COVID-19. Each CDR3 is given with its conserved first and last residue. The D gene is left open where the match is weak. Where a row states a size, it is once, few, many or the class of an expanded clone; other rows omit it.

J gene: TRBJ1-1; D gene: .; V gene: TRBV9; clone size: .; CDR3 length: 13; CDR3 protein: CASSVEGSSEAFF; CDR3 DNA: TGTGCCAGCAGCGTAGAAGGGAGTTCTGAAGCTTTCTTT
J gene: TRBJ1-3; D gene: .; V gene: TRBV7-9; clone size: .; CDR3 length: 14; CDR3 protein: CASSFTASGNTIYF; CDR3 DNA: TGTGCCAGCAGCTTTACAGCCTCTGGAAACACCATATATTTT
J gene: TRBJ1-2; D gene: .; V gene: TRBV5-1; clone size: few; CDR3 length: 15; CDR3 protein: CASSLKAGEGSGYTF; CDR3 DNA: TGCGCCAGCAGCTTGAAGGCAGGGGAGGGGAGTGGCTACACCTTC
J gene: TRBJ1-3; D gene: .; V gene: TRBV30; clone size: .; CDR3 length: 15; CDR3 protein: CAWSVDSSSGNTIYF; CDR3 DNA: TGTGCCTGGAGTGTAGATTCGAGCTCTGGAAACACCATATATTTT
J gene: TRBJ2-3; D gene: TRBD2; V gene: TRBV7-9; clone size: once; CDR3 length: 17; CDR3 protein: CASSSFLTSGGANTQYF; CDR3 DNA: TGTGCCAGCAGCTCCTTCCTGACTAGCGGGGGGGCAAATACGCAGTATTTT
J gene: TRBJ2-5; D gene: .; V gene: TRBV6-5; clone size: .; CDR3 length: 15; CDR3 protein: CASSYSRGGRETQYF; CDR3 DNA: TGTGCCAGCAGTTACTCGAGGGGGGGCAGGGAGACCCAGTACTTC
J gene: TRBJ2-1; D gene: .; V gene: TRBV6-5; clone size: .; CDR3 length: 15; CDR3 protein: CASSYSMGTLNEQFF; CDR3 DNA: TGTGCCAGCAGTTACTCGATGGGGACTCTCAATGAGCAGTTCTTC
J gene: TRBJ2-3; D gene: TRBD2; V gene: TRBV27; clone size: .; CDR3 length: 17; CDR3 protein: CASSSGTSGGATDTQYF; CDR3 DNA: TGTGCCAGCAGTTCTGGGACTAGCGGGGGAGCGACAGATACGCAGTATTTT
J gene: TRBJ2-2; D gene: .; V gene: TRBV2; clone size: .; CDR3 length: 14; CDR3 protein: CASSVSENTGELFF; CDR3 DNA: TGTGCCAGCAGTGTCTCAGAGAACACCGGGGAGCTGTTTTTT
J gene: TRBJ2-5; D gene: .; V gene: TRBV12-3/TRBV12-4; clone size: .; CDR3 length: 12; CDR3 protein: CASRDRQETQYF; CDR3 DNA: TGTGCCAGCAGGGACAGACAAGAGACCCAGTACTTC
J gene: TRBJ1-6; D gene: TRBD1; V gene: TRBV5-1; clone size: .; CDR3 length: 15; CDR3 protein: CASSTEQGGNSPLHF; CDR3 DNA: TGCGCCAGCAGCACCGAACAGGGGGGAAATTCACCCCTCCACTTT
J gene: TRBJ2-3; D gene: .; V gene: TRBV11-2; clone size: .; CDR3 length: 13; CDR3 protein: CASSSDRPDTQYF; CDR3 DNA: TGTGCCAGCAGCTCGGACAGACCAGATACGCAGTATTTT
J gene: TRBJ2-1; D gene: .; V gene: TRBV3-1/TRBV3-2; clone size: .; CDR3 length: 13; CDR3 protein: CASSQGRLYEQFF; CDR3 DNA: TGTGCCAGCAGCCAAGGCCGACTCTATGAGCAGTTCTTC
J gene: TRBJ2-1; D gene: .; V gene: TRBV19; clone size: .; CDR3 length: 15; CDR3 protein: CASSITRVSYNEQFF; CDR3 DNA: TGTGCCAGTAGTATTACCCGGGTCTCCTACAATGAGCAGTTCTTC
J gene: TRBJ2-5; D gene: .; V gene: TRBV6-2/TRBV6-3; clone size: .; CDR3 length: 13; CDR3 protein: CASSYVGGLTQYF; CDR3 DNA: TGTGCCAGCAGTTACGTCGGCGGATTAACCCAGTACTTC
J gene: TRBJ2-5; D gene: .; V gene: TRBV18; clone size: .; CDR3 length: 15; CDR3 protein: CASSPRKGHQETQYF; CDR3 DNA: TGTGCCAGCTCACCACGGAAGGGGCACCAAGAGACCCAGTACTTC
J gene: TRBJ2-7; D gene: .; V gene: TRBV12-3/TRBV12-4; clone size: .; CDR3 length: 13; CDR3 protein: CASGRQQASGQYF; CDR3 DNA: TGTGCCAGCGGAAGACAACAGGCTTCGGGGCAGTACTTC
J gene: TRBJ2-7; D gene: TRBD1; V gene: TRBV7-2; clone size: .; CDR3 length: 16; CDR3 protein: CASSLPVGQIEYEQYF; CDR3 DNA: TGTGCCAGCAGCTTACCAGTGGGACAGATAGAGTACGAGCAGTACTTC
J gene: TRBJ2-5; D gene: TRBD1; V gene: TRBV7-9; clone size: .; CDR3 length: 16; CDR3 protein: CASSTRDRGLQETQYF; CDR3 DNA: TGTGCCAGCAGTACACGGGACAGGGGCCTACAAGAGACCCAGTACTTC
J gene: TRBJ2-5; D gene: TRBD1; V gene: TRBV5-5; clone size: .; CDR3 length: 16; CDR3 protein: CASSFPTGGVGETQYF; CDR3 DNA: TGTGCCAGCAGCTTTCCTACAGGGGGCGTAGGAGAGACCCAGTACTTC
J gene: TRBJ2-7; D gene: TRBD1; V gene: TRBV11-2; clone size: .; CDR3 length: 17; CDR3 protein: CASSLAIGQGLSYEQYF; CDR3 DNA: TGTGCCAGCAGCTTAGCTATTGGACAGGGTCTTTCCTACGAGCAGTACTTC
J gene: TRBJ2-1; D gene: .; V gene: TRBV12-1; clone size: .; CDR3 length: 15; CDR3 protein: CASSFSGEERYEQFF; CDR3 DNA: TGTGCCAGCAGCTTTAGCGGGGAGGAAAGGTATGAGCAGTTCTTC
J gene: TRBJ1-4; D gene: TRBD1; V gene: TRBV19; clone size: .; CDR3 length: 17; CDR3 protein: CASSHDRGTGTNEKLFF; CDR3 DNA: TGTGCCAGTAGTCATGACAGGGGGACTGGAACTAATGAAAAACTGTTTTTT
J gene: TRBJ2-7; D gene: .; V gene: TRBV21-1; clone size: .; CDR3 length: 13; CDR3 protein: CASSAGTPDEQYF; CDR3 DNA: TGTGCCAGCAGCGCGGGGACCCCCGACGAGCAGTACTTC
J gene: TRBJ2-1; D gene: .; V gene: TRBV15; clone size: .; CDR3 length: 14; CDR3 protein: CATSRELDSNEQFF; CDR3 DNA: TGTGCCACCAGCAGAGAGTTGGACAGCAATGAGCAGTTCTTC
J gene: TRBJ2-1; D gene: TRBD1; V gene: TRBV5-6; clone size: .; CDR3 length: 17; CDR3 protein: CASSNLRDRGLFNEQFF; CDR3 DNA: TGTGCCAGCAGCAACCTGAGGGACAGGGGGCTTTTCAATGAGCAGTTCTTC
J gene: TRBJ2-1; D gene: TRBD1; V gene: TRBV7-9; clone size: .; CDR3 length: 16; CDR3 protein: CASSPRPGTGNNEQFF; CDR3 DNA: TGTGCCAGCAGCCCACGTCCCGGGACAGGGAACAATGAGCAGTTCTTC
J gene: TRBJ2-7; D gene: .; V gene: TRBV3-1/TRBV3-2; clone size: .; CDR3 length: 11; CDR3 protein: CASSQRYEQYF; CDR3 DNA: TGTGCCAGCAGCCAACGTTACGAGCAGTACTTC
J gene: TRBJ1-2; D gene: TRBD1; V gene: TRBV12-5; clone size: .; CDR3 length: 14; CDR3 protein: CASGLAGTGYGYTF; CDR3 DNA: TGTGCTAGTGGTTTGGCAGGGACAGGGTATGGCTACACCTTC
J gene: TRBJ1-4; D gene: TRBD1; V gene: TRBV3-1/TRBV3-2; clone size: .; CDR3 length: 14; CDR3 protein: CASSSRTGYEKLFF; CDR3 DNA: TGTGCCAGCAGCTCTAGGACAGGGTATGAAAAACTGTTTTTT
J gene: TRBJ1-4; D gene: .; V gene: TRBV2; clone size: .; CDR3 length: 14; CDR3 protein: CASRPDRTDEKLFF; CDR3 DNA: TGTGCCAGCAGGCCCGACAGGACGGACGAAAAACTGTTTTTT
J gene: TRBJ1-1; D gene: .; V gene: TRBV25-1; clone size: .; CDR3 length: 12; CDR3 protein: CASRAVTGTAFF; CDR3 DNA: TGTGCCAGCAGAGCCGTCACAGGGACGGCTTTCTTT
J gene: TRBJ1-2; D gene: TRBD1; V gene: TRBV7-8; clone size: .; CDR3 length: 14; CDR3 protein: CASSTGQLNYGYTF; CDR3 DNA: TGTGCCAGCAGCACGGGACAGCTTAACTATGGCTACACCTTC
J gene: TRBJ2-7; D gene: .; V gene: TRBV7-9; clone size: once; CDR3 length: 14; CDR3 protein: CASSGAGANYEQYF; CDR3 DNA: TGTGCCAGCAGCGGTGCGGGGGCTAACTACGAGCAGTACTTC
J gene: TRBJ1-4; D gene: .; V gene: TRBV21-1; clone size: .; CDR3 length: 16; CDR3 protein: CASSKPREVWNEKLFF; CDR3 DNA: TGTGCCAGCAGCAAACCCAGGGAGGTTTGGAATGAAAAACTGTTTTTT
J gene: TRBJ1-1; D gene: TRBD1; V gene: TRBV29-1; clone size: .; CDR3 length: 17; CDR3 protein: CSACPGQGLIMNTEAFF; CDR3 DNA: TGCAGCGCCTGCCCGGGACAGGGGCTCATCATGAACACTGAAGCTTTCTTT
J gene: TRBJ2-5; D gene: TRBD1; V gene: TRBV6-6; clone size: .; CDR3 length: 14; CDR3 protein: CASSYRTGSETQYF; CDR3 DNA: TGTGCCAGCAGTTACCGGACAGGGTCAGAGACCCAGTACTTC
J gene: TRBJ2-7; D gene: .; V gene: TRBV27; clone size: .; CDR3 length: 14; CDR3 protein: CASSLEAGAQEQYF; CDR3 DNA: TGTGCCAGCAGTTTAGAAGCAGGGGCTCAAGAGCAGTACTTC
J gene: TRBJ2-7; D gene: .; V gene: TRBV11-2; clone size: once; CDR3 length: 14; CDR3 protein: CASSSSIDSYEQYF; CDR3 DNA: TGTGCCAGCAGCTCATCTATCGACAGTTACGAGCAGTACTTC
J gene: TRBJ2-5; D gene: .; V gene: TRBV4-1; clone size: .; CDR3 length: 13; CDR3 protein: CASSQDREETQYF; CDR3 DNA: TGCGCCAGCAGCCAAGATCGGGAAGAGACCCAGTACTTC
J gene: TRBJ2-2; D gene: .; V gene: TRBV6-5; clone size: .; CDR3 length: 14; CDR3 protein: CASRLTQGTGELFF; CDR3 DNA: TGTGCCAGCAGACTGACTCAAGGCACCGGGGAGCTGTTTTTT
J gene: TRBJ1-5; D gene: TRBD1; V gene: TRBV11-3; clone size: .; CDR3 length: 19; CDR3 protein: CASSLDGLQGAHSNQPQHF; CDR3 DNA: TGTGCCAGCAGCTTAGATGGTCTACAGGGGGCCCATAGCAATCAGCCCCAGCATTTT
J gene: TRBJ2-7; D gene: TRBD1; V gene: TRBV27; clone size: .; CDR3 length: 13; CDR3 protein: CASSLGTEYEQYF; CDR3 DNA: TGTGCCAGCAGTTTAGGGACAGAGTACGAGCAGTACTTC
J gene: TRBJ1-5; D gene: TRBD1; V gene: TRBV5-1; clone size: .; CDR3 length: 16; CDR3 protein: CASSSEPSGQGQPQHF; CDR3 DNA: TGCGCCAGCAGCTCGGAACCAAGCGGACAGGGTCAGCCCCAGCATTTT
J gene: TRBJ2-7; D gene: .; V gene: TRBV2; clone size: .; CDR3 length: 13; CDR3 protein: CASSEVGGAEQYF; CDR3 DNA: TGTGCCAGCAGTGAAGTTGGAGGGGCCGAGCAGTACTTC
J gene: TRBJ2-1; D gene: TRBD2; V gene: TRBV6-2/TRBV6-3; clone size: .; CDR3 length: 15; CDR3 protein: CASSRLAGGKDEQFF; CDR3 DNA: TGTGCCAGCAGCAGACTAGCGGGGGGGAAAGATGAGCAGTTCTTC
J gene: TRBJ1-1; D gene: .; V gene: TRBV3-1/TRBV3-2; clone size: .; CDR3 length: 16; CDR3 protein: CASSSTREGLSTEAFF; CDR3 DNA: TGTGCCAGCAGCTCAACGAGGGAAGGCTTGAGCACTGAAGCTTTCTTT
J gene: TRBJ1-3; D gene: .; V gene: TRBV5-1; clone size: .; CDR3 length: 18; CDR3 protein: CASSLTGQMRGWGNTIYF; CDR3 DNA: TGCGCCAGCAGCTTGACAGGACAGATGAGAGGTTGGGGAAACACCATATATTTT
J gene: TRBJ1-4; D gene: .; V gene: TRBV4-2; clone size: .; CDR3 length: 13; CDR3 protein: CASSQGAEKRLFF; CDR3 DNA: TGTGCCAGCAGCCAAGGGGCGGAAAAGCGGCTGTTTTTT
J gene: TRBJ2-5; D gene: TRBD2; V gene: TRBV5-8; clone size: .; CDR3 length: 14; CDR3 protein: CASSPLAGGVPQYF; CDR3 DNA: TGTGCCAGCAGCCCTCTAGCGGGGGGCGTCCCCCAGTACTTC
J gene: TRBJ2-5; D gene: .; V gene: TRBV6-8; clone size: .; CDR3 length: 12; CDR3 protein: CASTRGKETQYF; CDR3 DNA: TGTGCCAGCACCCGAGGGAAAGAGACCCAGTACTTC
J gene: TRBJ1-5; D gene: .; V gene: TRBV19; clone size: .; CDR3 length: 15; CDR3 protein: CASSALETGYQPQHF; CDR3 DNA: TGTGCCAGTAGTGCCTTAGAGACCGGGTACCAGCCCCAGCATTTT